This T cell receptor (beta chain) appears in the sequencing data of a study of Ad26.COV2.S vaccination and SARS-CoV-2 variants. Study summary: Ad26.COV2.S given intramuscularly, once or twice 56 days apart. General study points: Those who received vaccine or placebo ended up with similar non-spike TCR breadth. After vaccination, substantial breadth of spike-specific CD8+ and CD4+ responses was reported.

Sequencing used immunoSEQ multiplex PCR; TCRdb keeps in-frame clones, though not all of them. The table shows 350,000 to 400,000 clones, with 89% occurring only once. As for treatment: roughly 20 received Ad26.COV2.S at low or high dose, single or two shots; roughly five received placebo; per-sample allocation not given. Material that was analyzed had been drawn on day 63 after the first vaccine or placebo injection. An Ad26 vector that expressed Wuhan-strain SARS-CoV-2 spike constituted the vaccine. Remarks on this clone: Its antigen is not known.

This specimen was peripheral blood, taken in a trial of Ad26.COV2.S vaccine versus placebo. The receptor's source is a person between 18 and 65 years old who received the Ad26.COV2.S COVID-19 vaccine or a placebo.

The CDR3 region is CSVQARGRTEAFF. CDR3 coding DNA: TGCAGCGTTCAGGCCAGGGGGCGAACTGAAGCTTTCTTT. The V call is TRBV29-1, the J call TRBJ1-1; 8 nucleotides agree with TRBD1. In germline, CDR1 is SQVTM, CDR2 ANQGSEA. The CDR3 is 13 residues long. The ends lost 5 bases at V and 5 bases at J; junction bases unmatched: 7.